A selection of T cell receptor beta chains follows, all from one sample in a study of Ad26.COV2.S vaccination and SARS-CoV-2 variants. Method: immunoSEQ multiplex PCR; TCRdb's copy keeps in-frame clones and lacks some. The table lists about 680,000 clones, more than 70% of them singletons. Here the sequenced sample was peripheral blood, taken in a trial of Ad26.COV2.S vaccine versus placebo. The receptors stem from a person between 18 and 65 years old who received the Ad26.COV2.S COVID-19 vaccine or a placebo. Each CDR3 is given without its conserved first and last residue.

>TRBV5-1|TRBJ2-7
ASSLGDRGEQY
>TRBV19|TRBJ2-2
ASSITGTGVGELF
>TRBV5-1|TRBJ2-2
ASKFASGTNTGELF
>TRBV7-2|TRBJ2-7
ASSNRRDRGSYEQY
>TRBV6-6|TRBJ1-2
ASSYSPDGYT
>TRBV30|TRBJ2-7
AWTRGGVTYEQY
>TRBV18|TRBJ2-1
ASSPSTSLNNEQF
>TRBV6-5|TRBJ1-2
ASSSGGYGYT
>TRBV30|TRBJ1-4
AWSVGPEINEKLF
>TRBV18|TRBJ2-5
ASSSLIQETQY
>TRBV3-1/TRBV3-2|TRBJ2-7
ASSQDFSYEQY